This passage covers 27 T cell receptor beta chains from one sample sequenced in a study of beta chain features in type 1 diabetes. The isolated RNA, all of it, was reverse transcribed, so expressed TCRB transcripts were what got sequenced. The table came from immunoSEQ multiplex PCR; TCRdb's copy has only in-frame clones and leaves some out. The sample contains fewer than 150,000 clones, less than 8.5% of which appear only once. Sequencing was done on a sample of central memory CD4+ T cells from blood. Source of these receptors: a woman aged 25 to 39 in good health.

Remarks on this clone: A read error may produce the germline difference seen at one junction end. The chain uses TRBV5-1 and TRBJ1-5, with D possibly TRBD1 on 6 matching bases. The CDR3 has 17 amino acids. Per the germline V gene, CDR1 is SGHRS and CDR2 is YFSETQ. CDR3 protein: CASSLGPGAGEQSAPAF. In DNA, the CDR3 is TGCGCCAGCAGCTTGGGGCCCGGGGCAGGGGAACAATCAGCCCCAGCATTT.

The chain recombines TRBV7-9 with TRBJ1-2; no definite D call. Between the trimmed V and J ends, which lost 1 base and 7 bases, there was a span of 13 bases. The V gene's germline CDR1 is SEHNR and CDR2 FQNEAQ (reference sequence). There are 14 residues in the CDR3. The CDR3 spells CASSLDGQESGYTF. CDR3 nucleotide sequence: TGTGCCAGCAGCTTAGATGGGCAGGAAAGTGGCTACACCTTC.

On this clone itself: At one of its ends the junction is not consistent with the germline gene, which may arise from a read error. The J gene is TRBJ2-1, the V gene TRBV7-7, with TRBD2 matching 7 bases. CDR3 length: 17 residues. Germline V gives CDR1 SSHAT, CDR2 FNYEAQ (reference sequence). The CDR3 DNA sequence: TGTGCTAGCAGCTTACTGGCGGGAGATACTCCGACCGGTGAGCAGTTCTTC. Its protein is CASSLLAGDTPTGEQFF. Full variable domain (outside the CDR3, taken from reference TRBV7-7 and TRBJ2-1): GAGVSQSPRYKVTKRGQDVTLRCDPISSHATLYWYQQALGQGPEFLTYFNYEAQPDKSGLPSDRFSAERPEGSISTLTIQRTEQRDSAMYRCASSLLAGDTPTGEQFFGPGTRLTVL.

Many counts were recorded for this clone. This sequence joins TRBV4-3 and TRBJ1-1; D ambiguous. Germline CDR1 LGHNA, CDR2 YSLEER. The CDR3 runs to 13 residues. Between the trimmed V and J ends, which lost 0 bases and 10 bases, there was a span of 12 bases. For the CDR3, the DNA is TGCGCCAGCAGCCAAGATACGGGAAGGCGAGCTTTCTTT. Its protein is CASSQDTGRRAFF.

This clone was seen a few times. The J gene is TRBJ2-3, the V gene TRBV19; D not certain. Germline V CDR1 and CDR2: LNHDA, SQIVND (reference sequence). Trimming left V 0 bases short and J 4 bases short, with 11 bases between. This CDR3 is 15 amino acids long. The CDR3 reads CASSIDWARADTQYF. CDR3 coding DNA: TGTGCCAGTAGTATAGATTGGGCCCGCGCAGATACGCAGTATTTT.

The chain links TRBV30 to TRBJ2-3; 7 bases match TRBD2. Looked up from germline, CDR1 is GTSNPN and CDR2 is SVGIG (reference sequence). V was pared by 5 bases and J by 5 bases, with 7 bases of the junction left unmatched. This CDR3 has 13 amino acids. The CDR3 loop reads CAWAAGAGDTQYF. For the CDR3, the DNA is TGTGCCTGGGCGGCGGGAGCAGGAGATACGCAGTATTTT.

This clone was seen ten or more times. The V and J genes are TRBV7-9 and TRBJ1-1; D unresolved. The V and J ends lost 0 bases and 2 bases respectively, with 13 bases between them. The CDR3 extends over 16 amino acids. Germline loops: CDR1 SEHNR, CDR2 FQNEAQ (reference sequence). CDR3 sequence reads: CASSLATSSGNTEAFF. The CDR3 DNA reads as TGTGCCAGCAGCTTAGCTACATCCTCAGGAAACACTGAAGCTTTCTTT.

Sample share makes this clone medium-sized. The chain is built from TRBV29-1 and TRBJ2-2, with 16 bases fitting TRBD2. With V trimmed by 8 bases and J by 7 bases, 13 bases remained unmatched. This CDR3 has 17 residues. Germline CDR1 SQVTM, CDR2 ANQGSEA. CDR3 coding DNA: TGCAGCCCAGCCCCCGGGACTAGCGGGAGGGCCATCGGGGAGCTGTTTTTT. Amino acid sequence: CSPAPGTSGRAIGELFF.

This sequence joins TRBV7-2 and TRBJ2-6; D is uncertain. Between the trimmed V and J ends, which lost 3 bases and 2 bases, there was a span of 8 bases. CDR1 is SGHTA, CDR2 FQGNSA, per germline. The CDR3 length is 15 residues. The CDR3 DNA follows: TGTGCCAGCAGCTTTTATAGCACTGGGGCCAACGTCCTGACTTTC. Encoded protein: CASSFYSTGANVLTF.

This clone was counted only a few times. The CDR3 spells CASTRLQGNQPQHF. In nucleotides, the CDR3 is TGTGCCAGCACCAGACTACAGGGGAATCAGCCCCAGCATTTT. The genes are TRBV21-1 and TRBJ1-5; the table's D call TRBD1 went unverified against the DNA. TRBV21-1 is assigned pseudogene status. This CDR3 contains 14 residues.

The V call is TRBV7-3, the J call TRBJ1-5; 7 positions agree with TRBD1. The CDR3 loop spans 15 amino acids. V gave up 4 bases and J gave up 5 bases; unmatched junction bases: 8. CDR1 SGHTA and CDR2 FQGTGA come from the germline V gene. The CDR3 protein is CASSSRQGPHQPQHF. The CDR3 DNA follows: TGTGCCAGCAGCTCAAGACAGGGACCCCATCAGCCCCAGCATTTT.

The genes are TRBV7-6 and TRBJ1-4, with a possible D match to TRBD1 (6 bases). In germline, CDR1 is SGHVS, CDR2 FNYEAQ. Trimming cost V 4 bases and J 0 bases, with 12 bases left between them. The CDR3 is made up of 16 amino acids. The chain's CDR3 is CASSSGTHTTNEKLFF. The CDR3 DNA is TGTGCCAGCAGCTCCGGGACACACACAACTAATGAAAAACTGTTTTTT.

This clone was counted at least ten times. The chain is built from TRBV28 and TRBJ2-7; maybe TRBD2 (6 bases). Deletions cut 6 bases from V and 1 base from J, with 13 bases between. From germline, CDR1 is MDHEN and CDR2 SYDVKM. The CDR3 runs to 14 residues. Here the CDR3 DNA reads TGTGCCAGCAGCCAGCGGGTCTCGTCCTACGAGCAGTACTTC. Translation: CASSQRVSSYEQYF.

This clone was seen only a few times. The J gene is TRBJ2-1, the V gene TRBV2; TRBD1 agrees at 10 bases. Germline trimming cut 4 bases from V and 5 bases from J; bases unmatched to any gene: 11. Germline CDR1 reads SNHLY; CDR2 reads FYNNEI. The CDR3 extends over 17 amino acids. CDR3 sequence: CASSVGAGQGTHNEQFF. The CDR3 coding sequence is TGTGCCAGCAGTGTCGGTGCGGGACAGGGGACCCACAATGAGCAGTTCTTC.

In this sample, this clone turned up a few times. This chain connects TRBV25-1 to TRBJ2-7, with 8 bases lining up with TRBD1. The germline CDR1 and CDR2 sequences are MGHDK and SYGVNS. J gave up 5 bases and V 4 bases, and 16 bases lay outside the gene matches. The CDR3 extends over 17 amino acids. CDR3 sequence reads: CASSGSSGRGHVNEQYF. CDR3 DNA: TGTGCCAGCAGTGGTTCAAGTGGCAGGGGGCATGTCAACGAGCAGTACTTC.

This chain links TRBV5-1 with TRBJ2-7; TRBD2 aligns across 7 bases. V was clipped by 0 bases and J by 6 bases; unmatched bases: 3. The germline V gene encodes CDR1 SGHRS and CDR2 YFSETQ. There are 13 residues in the CDR3. The CDR3 DNA reads as TGCGCCAGCAGCTTGGGACTAGCCAGCGAGCAGTACTTC. This codes for CASSLGLASEQYF.

The genes are TRBV19 and TRBJ2-1; 14 bases fit TRBD2. The germline V gene has CDR1 LNHDA and CDR2 SQIVND (reference sequence). CDR3 length: 19 residues. Trimming cost V 5 bases and J 3 bases; bases outside gene matches: 12. CDR3 coding DNA: TGTGCCAGTAGTTCCTCCGGGACTAGCGGGAGTAATATCTACAATGAGCAGTTCTTC. This encodes CASSSSGTSGSNIYNEQFF.

This clone was counted a few times. V and J are TRBV5-4 and TRBJ2-1, with 9 bases aligning to TRBD2. Germline values: CDR1 SGHNT, CDR2 YYREEE (reference sequence). Trimming removed 10 bases from V and 7 bases from J; junction bases left unmatched: 9. This CDR3 region has 13 residues. CDR3 residues: CAFAGGGWNEQFF. The CDR3 DNA reads TGTGCCTTCGCGGGGGGGGGTTGGAATGAGCAGTTCTTC.

This clone came up many times. The rearrangement uses TRBV7-9 and TRBJ2-7; 7 bases line up with TRBD2. The CDR3 runs 16 residues. The trim removed 3 bases at V and 2 bases at J, leaving 10 bases unmatched. Per the germline V gene, CDR1 is SEHNR and CDR2 is FQNEAQ (reference sequence). CDR3 nucleotides: TGTGCCAGCAGCTTCACAATAGCGGGTCCGCCCTACGAGCAGTACTTC. Its translation is CASSFTIAGPPYEQYF.

The table lists this clone with a few counts. V gene TRBV28 combines with J gene TRBJ2-2; maybe TRBD2 (5 bases). CDR1 is MDHEN, CDR2 SYDVKM, per germline. V lost 7 bases, J lost 6 bases, and 9 bases lay in between. The CDR3 contains 12 residues. CDR3 nucleotides: TGTGCCAGCATTAGGAGGCCCGGGGAGCTGTTTTTT. Protein: CASIRRPGELFF.

This clone was seen many times. V usage is TRBV29-1 and J usage is TRBJ2-1; 7 nucleotides match TRBD2. Per the germline V gene, CDR1 is SQVTM and CDR2 is ANQGSEA. With V trimmed by 6 bases and J by 0 bases, 2 bases remained unmatched. CDR3 length equals 13 residues. The CDR3 sequence is CSVWTSSYNEQFF. CDR3 bases: TGCAGCGTGTGGACTAGCTCCTACAATGAGCAGTTCTTC.

This clone showed up many times. This rearrangement joins TRBV7-2 to TRBJ2-3; D not resolved. The CDR3 extends over 13 amino acids. Germline CDR1 SGHTA, CDR2 FQGNSA. V was shortened by 0 bases and J by 4 bases, with 5 bases between the two germline ends. As DNA, the CDR3 is TGTGCCAGCAGCTTAGCCTCCCCAGATACGCAGTATTTT. This encodes CASSLASPDTQYF.

This clone turned up a few times. The J gene is TRBJ2-5, the V gene TRBV5-4, with 10 bases fitting TRBD2. Germline V gene sequence: CDR1 SGHNT, CDR2 YYREEE (reference sequence). V shed 1 base and J 4 bases; nucleotides not matched to a gene: 4. The CDR3 has 15 amino acids. CDR3 nucleotide sequence: TGTGCCAGCAGCTTGCCTAGCGGGAGAGGAGAGACCCAGTACTTC. Its protein is CASSLPSGRGETQYF.

The rearrangement links TRBV25-1 to TRBJ1-5; perhaps TRBD1 as D (5 bases). This CDR3 has 15 amino acids. V lost 2 bases to trimming and J lost 1 base, with 9 bases between them. Germline lookup yields CDR1 MGHDK and CDR2 SYGVNS. CDR3 region: CASSERGYSNQPQHF. The CDR3 DNA reads TGTGCCAGCAGTGAACGGGGGTACAGCAATCAGCCCCAGCATTTT.

A few counts support this clone. A much more abundant neighbour one base away suggests this may be a read error. CDR3 in DNA: TGTGCCATCAGTGATGAGGAAACCTACGAGCAGTACTTC. Its protein is CAISDEETYEQYF. The rearrangement uses TRBV6-1 and TRBJ2-7; D ambiguous. CDR1 and CDR2 (germline): MNHNS, SASEGT. This CDR3 comprises 13 residues.

The genes are TRBV30 and TRBJ1-2, with unresolved D. This CDR3 has 13 amino acids. Germline V gene data show CDR1 as GTSNPN and CDR2 as SVGIG (reference sequence). V lost 0 bases and J 8 bases, leaving 13 bases between the germline ends. CDR3 amino acids: CAWSVQPGQGYTF. Here the CDR3 DNA reads TGTGCCTGGAGTGTACAGCCCGGTCAGGGCTACACCTTC.

CDR3 in DNA: TGTGCCAGCAGCCTTCTTGGCGGGAGGCACACAGATACGCAGTATTTT. Its translation: CASSLLGGRHTDTQYF. V gene TRBV7-2 combines with J gene TRBJ2-3, with 8 bases matching TRBD2. The CDR3 totals 16 residues. Losses at the gene ends were 5 bases for V and 2 bases for J; bases not matched to a gene: 9. The V gene's germline CDR1 is SGHTA and CDR2 FQGNSA.